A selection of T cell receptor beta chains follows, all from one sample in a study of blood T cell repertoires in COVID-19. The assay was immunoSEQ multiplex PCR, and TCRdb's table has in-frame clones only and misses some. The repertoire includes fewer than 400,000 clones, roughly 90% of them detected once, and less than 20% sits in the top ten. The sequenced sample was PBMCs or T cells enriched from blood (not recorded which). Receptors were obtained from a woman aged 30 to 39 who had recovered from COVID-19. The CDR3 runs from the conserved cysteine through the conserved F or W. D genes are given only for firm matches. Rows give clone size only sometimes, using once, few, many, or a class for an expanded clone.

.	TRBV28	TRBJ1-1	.	CASSLPERGEAFF	TGTGCCAGCAGTTTACCAGAACGCGGTGAAGCTTTCTTT
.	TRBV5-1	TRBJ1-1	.	CASRSPIGQPNTEAFF	TGCGCCAGCAGGTCCCCAATCGGACAGCCAAACACTGAAGCTTTCTTT
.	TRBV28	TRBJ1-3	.	CASSLGGANGNTIYF	TGTGCCAGCAGTTTAGGGGGGGCGAATGGAAACACCATATATTTT
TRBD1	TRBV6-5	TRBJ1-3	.	CASSTGQVTTIYF	TGTGCCAGCAGTACCGGACAGGTTACCACCATATATTTT
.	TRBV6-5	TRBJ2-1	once	CASSYAGGNYNEQFF	TGTGCCAGCAGTTACGCTGGAGGGAACTACAATGAGCAGTTCTTC
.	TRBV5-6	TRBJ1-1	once	CASNVGLNTEAFF	TGTGCCAGCAACGTGGGCTTGAACACTGAAGCTTTCTTT
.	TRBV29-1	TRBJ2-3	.	CSVGAAGPRADTQYF	TGCAGCGTTGGCGCAGCGGGCCCCCGAGCAGATACGCAGTATTTT
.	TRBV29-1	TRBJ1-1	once	CSVDDRRNTEAFF	TGCAGCGTTGACGACAGAAGGAACACTGAAGCTTTCTTT
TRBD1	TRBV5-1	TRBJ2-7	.	CASSLATGASHEQYF	TGCGCCAGCAGCTTGGCCACAGGGGCCAGCCACGAGCAGTACTTC
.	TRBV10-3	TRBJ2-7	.	CATSDRAYEQYF	TGTGCCACGAGCGACAGAGCCTACGAGCAGTACTTC
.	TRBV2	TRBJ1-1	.	CASSVRQMNTEAFF	TGTGCCAGCAGTGTGCGACAGATGAACACTGAAGCTTTCTTT
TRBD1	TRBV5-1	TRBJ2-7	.	CASSSHRGYEQYF	TGCGCCAGCAGCAGTCACAGGGGCTACGAGCAGTACTTC
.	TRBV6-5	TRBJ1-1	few	CASSLPRRQREGAFF	TGTGCCAGCAGTCTCCCCAGGCGGCAACGGGAGGGAGCTTTCTTT
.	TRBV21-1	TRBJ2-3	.	CASSKGEGSTDTQYF	TGTGCCAGCAGTAAGGGGGAGGGAAGCACAGATACGCAGTATTTT
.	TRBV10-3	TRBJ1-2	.	CAISEGVLQYTF	TGTGCCATCAGTGAAGGGGTGCTACAATACACCTTC
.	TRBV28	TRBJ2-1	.	CASTGRARQLNEQFF	TGTGCCAGCACCGGCAGGGCCCGACAACTCAATGAGCAGTTCTTC
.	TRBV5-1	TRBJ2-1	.	CASSLVPRNSYNEQFF	TGCGCCAGCAGCTTGGTTCCGAGAAACTCCTACAATGAGCAGTTCTTC
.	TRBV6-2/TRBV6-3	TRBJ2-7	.	CASSLLGRGLGEQYF	TGTGCCAGCAGCCTCTTGGGGCGGGGCCTCGGCGAGCAGTACTTC